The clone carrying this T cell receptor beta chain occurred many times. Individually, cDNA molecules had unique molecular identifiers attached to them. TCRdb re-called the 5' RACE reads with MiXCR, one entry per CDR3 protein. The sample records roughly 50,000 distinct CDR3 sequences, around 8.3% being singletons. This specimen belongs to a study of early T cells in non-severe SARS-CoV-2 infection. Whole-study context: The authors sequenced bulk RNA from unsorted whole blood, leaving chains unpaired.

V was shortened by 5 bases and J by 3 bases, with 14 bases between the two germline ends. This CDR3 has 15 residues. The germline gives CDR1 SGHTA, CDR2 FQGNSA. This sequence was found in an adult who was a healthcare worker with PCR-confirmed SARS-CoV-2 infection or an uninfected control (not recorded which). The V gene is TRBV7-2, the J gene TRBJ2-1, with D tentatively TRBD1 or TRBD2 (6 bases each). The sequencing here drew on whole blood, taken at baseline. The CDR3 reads CASSPYGGGYNEQFF. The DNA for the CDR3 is TGTGCCAGCAGCCCTTACGGAGGGGGCTACAATGAGCAGTTCTTC. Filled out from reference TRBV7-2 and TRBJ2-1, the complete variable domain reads GAGVSQSPSNKVTEKGKDVELRCDPISGHTALYWYRQSLGQGLEFLIYFQGNSAPDKSGLPSDRFSAERTGGSVSTLTIQRTQQEDSAVYLCASSPYGGGYNEQFFGPGTRLTVL.